This T cell receptor beta chain was recovered during a study of CD4 T cells in relation to SARS-CoV-2 and coronaviruses. On this clone: Antigen: not known.

Before the COVID-19 pandemic, during about 2011-2019, CD4+ T cells were taken from unexposed donors. CD4+ T cells were isolated from the cells after around 11 days of culture. Method: immunoSEQ multiplex PCR; TCRdb's copy keeps in-frame clones and lacks some. In the table there are about 23,000 clones, less than 75% of which are singletons. J lost 1 base, V lost 0 bases, and 10 bases had no gene match. CDR3 size: 19 residues. CDR1 LGHNA and CDR2 YNFKEQ come from the germline V gene. This chain links TRBV4-2 with TRBJ1-4; 8 bases are a match to TRBD1. Sequencing was performed on CD4+ T cells from PBMCs, cultured in vitro. This sequence was found in a human donor in good health. Here the CDR3 DNA reads TGTGCCAGCAGCCAAGAAGGAGACAGGGGAGGGATAACTAATGAAAAACTGTTTTTT. This sequence encodes CASSQEGDRGGITNEKLFF.